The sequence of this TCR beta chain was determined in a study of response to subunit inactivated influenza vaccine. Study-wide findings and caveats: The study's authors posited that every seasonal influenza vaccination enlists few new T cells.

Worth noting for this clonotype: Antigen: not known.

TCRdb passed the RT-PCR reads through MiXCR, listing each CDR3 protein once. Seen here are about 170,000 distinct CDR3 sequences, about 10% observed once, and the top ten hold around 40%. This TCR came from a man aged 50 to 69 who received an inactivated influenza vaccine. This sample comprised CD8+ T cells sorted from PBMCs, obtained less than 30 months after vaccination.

The CDR3 sequence: CASSFAGDNEQFF. CDR3 DNA: TGTGCCAGCAGCTTTGCAGGGGACAATGAGCAGTTCTTC. The chain employs TRBV7-6 and TRBJ2-1; D might be TRBD1 (6 bases). Germline CDR1 reads SGHVS; CDR2 reads FNYEAQ. CDR3 length: 13 residues. The V end lost 3 bases, the J end lost 5 bases, and 8 bases lay between the germline ends.